The present T cell receptor beta chain was sequenced within a study of T cell responses to AZD1222 COVID-19 vaccine. Overall study findings and caveats: Clonal diversity was possibly underestimated, and the donors were mostly white British, with more females. Regions left unmutated in variants are reportedly the target of nearly half of spike-specific TCRs. Baseline seropositivity occurred in only a handful of AZD1222 recipients. Spike-specific TCR breadth and depth grew following two AZD1222 doses.

The table came from immunoSEQ multiplex PCR; TCRdb's copy has only in-frame clones and leaves some out. The data hold some 150,000 clones, with around 89% observed a single time. With regard to this clone: Antigen unknown.

The CDR3 has 18 residues. V lost 6 bases, J lost 3 bases, and 18 bases stayed unmatched. The V gene's germline CDR1 is KGHSH and CDR2 LQKENI. The clonotype was recovered from an adult in good health. The chain recombines TRBV18 with TRBJ1-2; 8 bases map to TRBD1. Specimen: peripheral blood, collected on day 0 of AZD1222 vaccination. The CDR3 DNA reads as TGTGCCAGCTCGCGCCGGGGCCCGCGGCAGGGGGCAGACTATGGCTACACCTTC. Translating it yields CASSRRGPRQGADYGYTF.